This T cell receptor beta chain was identified in a study of Ad26.COV2.S vaccination and SARS-CoV-2 variants. Overall study context: Enrollment placed the donor in the COV1001 Ad26.COV2.S trial arm.

The ends were cut back, 2 bases at V and 9 bases at J, with 8 bases in the middle. Germline CDR1 is GTSNPN and CDR2 is SVGIG (reference sequence). CDR3 length: 12 residues. There are a few counts of this clone. TCRdb's table, derived via immunoSEQ multiplex PCR, lists solely in-frame clones and lacks some. This sample yields about 350,000 clones, of which about 85% are seen a single time; 2.5% to 3.5% belongs to the top ten. Treatment: 15 to 20 received Ad26.COV2.S at low or high dose, single or two shots; a few received placebo; per-sample allocation not given. Day 63 following the first vaccine or placebo injection was when the samples were taken.

This sequence joins TRBV30 and TRBJ1-6; D is possibly TRBD1 (6 bases). The source of this sequence is a person between 18 and 65 years old who received the Ad26.COV2.S COVID-19 vaccine or a placebo. The source was peripheral blood, collected in a trial of Ad26.COV2.S vaccine versus placebo. In DNA form, the CDR3 reads TGTGCCTGGAGTCGGACAGTTTCACCCCTCCACTTT. Translating it yields CAWSRTVSPLHF.